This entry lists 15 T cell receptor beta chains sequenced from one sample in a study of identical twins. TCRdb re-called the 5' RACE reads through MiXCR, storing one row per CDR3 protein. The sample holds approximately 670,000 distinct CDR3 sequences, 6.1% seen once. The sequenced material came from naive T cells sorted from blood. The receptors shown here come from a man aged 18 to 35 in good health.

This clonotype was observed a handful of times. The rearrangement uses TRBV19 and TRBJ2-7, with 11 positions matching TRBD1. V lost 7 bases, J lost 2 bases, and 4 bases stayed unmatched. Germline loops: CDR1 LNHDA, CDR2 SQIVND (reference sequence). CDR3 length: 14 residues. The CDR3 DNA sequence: TGTGCCAGTAAGGAGGGACAGGGGGCCTACGAGCAGTACTTC. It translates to CASKEGQGAYEQYF.

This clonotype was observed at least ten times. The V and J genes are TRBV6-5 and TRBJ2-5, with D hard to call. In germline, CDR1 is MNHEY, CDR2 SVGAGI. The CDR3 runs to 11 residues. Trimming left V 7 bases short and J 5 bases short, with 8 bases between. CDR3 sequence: CASIEGETQYF. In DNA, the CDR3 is TGTGCCAGCATCGAAGGGGAGACCCAGTACTTC.

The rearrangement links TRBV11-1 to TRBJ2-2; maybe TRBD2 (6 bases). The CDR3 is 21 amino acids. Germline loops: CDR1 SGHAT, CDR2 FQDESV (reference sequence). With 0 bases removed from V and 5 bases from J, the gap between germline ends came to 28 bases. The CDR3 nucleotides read TGTGCCAGCAGCTTAGCGCCTACCCGGGGCCTAGCGCACAAGGGTACCGGGGAGCTGTTTTTT. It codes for CASSLAPTRGLAHKGTGELFF.

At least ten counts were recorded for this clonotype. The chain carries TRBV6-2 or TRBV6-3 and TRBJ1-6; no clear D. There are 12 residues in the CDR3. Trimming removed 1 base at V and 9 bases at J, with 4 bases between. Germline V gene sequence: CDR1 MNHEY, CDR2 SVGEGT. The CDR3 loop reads CASSYWSSPLHF. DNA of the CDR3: TGTGCCAGCAGTTACTGGAGTTCACCCCTCCACTTT.

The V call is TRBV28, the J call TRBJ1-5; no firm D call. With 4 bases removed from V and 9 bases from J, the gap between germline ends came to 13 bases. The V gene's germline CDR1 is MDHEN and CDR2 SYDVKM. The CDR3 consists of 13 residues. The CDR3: CASSSVDRRPQHF. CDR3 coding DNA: TGTGCCAGCAGTTCAGTTGACCGGCGGCCCCAGCATTTT. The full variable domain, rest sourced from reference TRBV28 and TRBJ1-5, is DVKVTQSSRYLVKRTGEKVFLECVQDMDHENMFWYRQDPGLGLRLIYFSYDVKMKEKGDIPEGYSVSREKKERFSLILESASTNQTSMYLCASSSVDRRPQHFGDGTRLSIL.

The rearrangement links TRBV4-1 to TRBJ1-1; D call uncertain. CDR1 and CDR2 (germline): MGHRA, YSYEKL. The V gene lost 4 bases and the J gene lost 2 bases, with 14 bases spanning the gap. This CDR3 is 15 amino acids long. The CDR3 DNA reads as TGCGCCAGCAGCCCTGAGGGCGGTCCAAACACTGAAGCTTTCTTT. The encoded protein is CASSPEGGPNTEAFF.

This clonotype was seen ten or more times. CDR3 bases: TGCAGTGCTAGAGATGGGGCAGGGAAGGGAAATGAGCAGTTCTTC. Amino acids: CSARDGAGKGNEQFF. This chain connects TRBV20-1 to TRBJ2-1; a possible D gene is TRBD1 (5 bases). Trimming cost V 0 bases and J 7 bases, with 16 bases left between them. Germline V gene data show CDR1 as DFQATT and CDR2 as SNEGSKA (reference sequence). This CDR3 has 15 residues.

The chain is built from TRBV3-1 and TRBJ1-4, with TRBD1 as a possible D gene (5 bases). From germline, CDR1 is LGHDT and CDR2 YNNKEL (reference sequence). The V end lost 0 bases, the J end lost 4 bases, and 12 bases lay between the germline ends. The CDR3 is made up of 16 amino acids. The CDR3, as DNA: TGTGCCAGCAGCCAAGATCTGGGGACTTTTAATGAAAAACTGTTTTTT. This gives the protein CASSQDLGTFNEKLFF.

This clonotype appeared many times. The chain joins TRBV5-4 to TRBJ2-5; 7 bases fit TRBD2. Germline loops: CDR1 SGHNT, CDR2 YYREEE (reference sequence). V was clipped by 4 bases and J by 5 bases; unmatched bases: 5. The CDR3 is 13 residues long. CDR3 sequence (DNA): TGTGCCAGCAGCACAGGACTAGGGGAGACCCAGTACTTC. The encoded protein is CASSTGLGETQYF.

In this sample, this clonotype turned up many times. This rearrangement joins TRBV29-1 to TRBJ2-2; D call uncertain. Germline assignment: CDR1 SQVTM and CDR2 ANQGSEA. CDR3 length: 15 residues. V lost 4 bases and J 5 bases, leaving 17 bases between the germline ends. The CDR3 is CSVVDAAMGTGELFF. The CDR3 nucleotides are TGCAGCGTTGTAGACGCCGCCATGGGGACCGGGGAGCTGTTTTTT.

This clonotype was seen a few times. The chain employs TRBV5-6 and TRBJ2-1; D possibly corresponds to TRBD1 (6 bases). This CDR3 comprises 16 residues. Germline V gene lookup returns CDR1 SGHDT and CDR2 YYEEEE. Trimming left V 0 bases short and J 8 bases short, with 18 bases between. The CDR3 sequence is CASSLGGQGLGDEQFF. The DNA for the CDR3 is TGTGCCAGCAGCTTGGGAGGCCAGGGGTTGGGAGATGAGCAGTTCTTC.

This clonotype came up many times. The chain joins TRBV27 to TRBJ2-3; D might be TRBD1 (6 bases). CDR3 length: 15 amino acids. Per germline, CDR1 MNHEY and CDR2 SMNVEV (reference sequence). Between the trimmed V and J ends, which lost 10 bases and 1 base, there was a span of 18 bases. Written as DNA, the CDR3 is TGTGCCACCCACAGGGTTAGTAAAGGCACAGATACGCAGTATTTT. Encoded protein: CATHRVSKGTDTQYF.

The CDR3 protein is CASSSRTGGVRNEQFF. The DNA for the CDR3 is TGTGCCAGCAGTTCCAGGACAGGGGGCGTGAGGAATGAGCAGTTCTTC. This chain connects TRBV12-3 or TRBV12-4 to TRBJ2-1, with 11 bases that match TRBD1. The V gene end was trimmed by 4 bases and the J gene end by 7 bases; junction bases not matched to a gene: 9. This CDR3 contains 16 residues.

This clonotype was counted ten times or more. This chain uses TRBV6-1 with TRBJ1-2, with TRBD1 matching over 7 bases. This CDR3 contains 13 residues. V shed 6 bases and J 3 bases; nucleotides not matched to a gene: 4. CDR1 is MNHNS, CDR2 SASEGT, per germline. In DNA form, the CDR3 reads TGTGCCAGCAGATCCGGACAGGACTATGGCTACACCTTC. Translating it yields CASRSGQDYGYTF.

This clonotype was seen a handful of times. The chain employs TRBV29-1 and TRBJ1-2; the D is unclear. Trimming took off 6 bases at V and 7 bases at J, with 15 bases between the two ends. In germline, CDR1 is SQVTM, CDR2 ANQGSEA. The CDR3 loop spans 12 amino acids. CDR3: CSVLRGSFGYTF. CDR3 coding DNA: TGCAGCGTCCTCCGAGGCAGTTTTGGCTACACCTTC.